The text below deals with one T cell receptor (beta chain). Its antigen is not yet known. The junction departs from the called germline gene at one end, perhaps through a read error. These data originate in a study of blood T cell repertoires in COVID-19 (TCRdb year 2020). In terms of the full investigation: Samples covering the acute and convalescent phases of COVID-19 were provided by collaborators in the United States, Italy and Spain. The samples were drawn from the first 160 participants of the ongoing ImmuneRACE study and from 950 to 1,500 subjects provided by 6 global collaborators. Where available, HLA class I and class II types were taken from metadata supplied by the sample provider and were not determined by assay-based typing. The dataset comprised deeply sampled blood TCRbeta repertoires from subjects exposed to, actively infected with, or recovered from COVID-19. The prospective study material was composed of cDNA or gDNA derived from T cells, B-cell-depleted T cells, or PBMCs. A freely available public database, intended as a resource for researchers studying the immune response to SARS-CoV-2, is where the repertoires were released. A de-identified subject ID, COVID-19 status, age in years and sex were almost always included in the sample metadata. Results the study describes overall, beyond this receptor: The amount of clinical and demographic metadata varied by source and participant and was provided uncurated.

TCRbeta CDR3 regions were amplified from genomic DNA by means of the immunoSEQ Assay, a bias-controlled multiplex PCR. In the paper's pipeline: Nucleated cell counts per sample were estimated from amplification of reference gene primers within the assay. To quantify the absolute abundance of each unique TCRbeta CDR3 rearrangement, sequence reads were collapsed and filtered. For each sample, productive Simpson clonality was calculated by taking the square root of Simpson's diversity index across productive rearrangements. In TCRdb, the immuneACCESS table is reduced to in-frame sequences with V and J assigned. These tables do not hold every clone; where another copy was compared, an unresolved V gene accounts for under half, and the others remain unexplained. V and J calls and clone size are given by that table; D and trimming were obtained from the DNA. The sample profile shows tens of thousands of clones; under 90% of them were found once. The ten largest clones capture under 20% of the sample.

Each collaborating institution followed its own protocols to collect whole blood in K2EDTA tubes. For TCRbeta analysis, collaborator samples were shipped as frozen whole blood, as isolated PBMCs, or as DNA extracted from either sample type. Taken from the germline V gene (reference sequence), the CDR1 and CDR2 loops are DFQATT and SNEGSKA. Inclusive of the bounding cysteine and phenylalanine, the CDR3 is 11 residues long. Of all the DNA, just the CDR3 is kept, 33 bases in frame from base 1. The V and J genes are TRBV20-1 and TRBJ2-4; TRBD2 aligns with 15 central bases. The sequence was collected from a human donor in a cohort sampled during active COVID-19. Specimen: peripheral blood. The bases read TGCAGTGCGTGGACTAGCGGGAGGGTCCCTTTC. Its product reads: CSAWTSGRVPF.